This TCR beta chain was identified in a study of vaccination effects on CD4 cells after COVID-19. About the research overall: Post-vaccine samples followed the second dose by a median of 72 days.

Of note for this clone: Its antigen remains unknown.

The table came from immunoSEQ multiplex PCR; TCRdb's copy has only in-frame clones and leaves some out. The sample consists of tens of thousands of clones, roughly three quarters of them appearing once. Per germline, CDR1 SGHKS and CDR2 YYEKEE (reference sequence). The CDR3 runs to 12 residues. Trimming removed 0 bases at V and 13 bases at J, with 8 bases between. Antigen-specific CD4+ T cells expanded by the ViraFEST assay with viral peptide pools were then sequenced. Scientists isolated CD4+ T cells after a roughly nine-day culture period ended. Every participant took two doses of the BNT162b2 or mRNA-1273 vaccine. Nucleocapsid antibodies stayed negative before and after vaccination, showing no earlier SARS-CoV-2 infection. The culture medium for 1.5 million to 2 million PBMC per well included 10 IU/ml IL-2 and around 9.8 ug/ml peptides. Days 3 and 7 were when half the medium was replaced with IL-2 medium.

The chain has TRBV5-5 and TRBJ1-6; no clear D. Sequencing used CD4+ T cells from PBMCs cultured with HCoV-OC43 spike peptides, obtained after COVID-19 vaccination. As for subset: HCoV-OC43 spike overlapping peptide pool stimulation. This sequence originates from a human donor who received a COVID-19 vaccine. The CDR3 DNA sequence: TGTGCCAGCAGCTTGGATCTACTTCCCCTCCACTTT. As protein: CASSLDLLPLHF.